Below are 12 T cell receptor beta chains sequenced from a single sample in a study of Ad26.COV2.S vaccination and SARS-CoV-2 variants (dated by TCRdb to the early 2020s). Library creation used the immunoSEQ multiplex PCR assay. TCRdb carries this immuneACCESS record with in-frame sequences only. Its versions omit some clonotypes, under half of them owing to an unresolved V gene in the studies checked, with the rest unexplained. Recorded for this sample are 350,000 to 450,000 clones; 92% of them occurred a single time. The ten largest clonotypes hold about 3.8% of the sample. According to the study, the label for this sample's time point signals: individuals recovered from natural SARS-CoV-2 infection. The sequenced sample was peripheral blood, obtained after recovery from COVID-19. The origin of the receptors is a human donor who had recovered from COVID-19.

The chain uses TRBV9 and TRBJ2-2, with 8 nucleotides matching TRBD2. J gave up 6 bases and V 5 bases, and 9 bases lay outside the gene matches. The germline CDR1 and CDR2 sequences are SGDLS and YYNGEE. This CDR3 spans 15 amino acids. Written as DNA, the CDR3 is TGTGCCAGCAGTCTTACCGGGGGGGCCCCCGGGGAGCTGTTTTTT. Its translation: CASSLTGGAPGELFF.

The CDR3 sequence is CASSQDLFQGTEAFF. In DNA form, the CDR3 reads TGCGCCAGCAGCCAAGATCTGTTTCAAGGCACTGAAGCTTTCTTT. The chain recombines TRBV4-1 with TRBJ1-1; D not resolved. Trimming cost V 0 bases and J 4 bases, with 12 bases left between them. Germline CDR1 reads MGHRA; CDR2 reads YSYEKL. The CDR3 runs to 15 residues.

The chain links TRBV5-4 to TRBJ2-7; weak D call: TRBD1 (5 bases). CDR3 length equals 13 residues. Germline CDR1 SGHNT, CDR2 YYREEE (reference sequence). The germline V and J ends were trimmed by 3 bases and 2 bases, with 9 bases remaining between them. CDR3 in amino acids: CASSSDRTYEQYF. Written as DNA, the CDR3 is TGTGCCAGCAGCTCCGACAGAACCTACGAGCAGTACTTC.

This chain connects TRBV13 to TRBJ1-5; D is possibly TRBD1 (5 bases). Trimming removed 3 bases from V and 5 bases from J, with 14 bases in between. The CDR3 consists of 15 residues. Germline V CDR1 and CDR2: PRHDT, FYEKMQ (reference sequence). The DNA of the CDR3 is TGTGCCAGCAGCTTGTCGGCAGGGCGGGATCAGCCCCAGCATTTT. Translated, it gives CASSLSAGRDQPQHF.

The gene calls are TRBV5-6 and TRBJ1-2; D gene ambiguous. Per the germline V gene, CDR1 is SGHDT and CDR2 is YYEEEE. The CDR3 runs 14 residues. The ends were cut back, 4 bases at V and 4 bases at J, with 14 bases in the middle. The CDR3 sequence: CASSEVPGSYGYTF. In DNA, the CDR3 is TGTGCCAGCAGCGAAGTGCCTGGGAGCTATGGCTACACCTTC. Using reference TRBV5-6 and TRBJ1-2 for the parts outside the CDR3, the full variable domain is DAGVTQSPTHLIKTRGQQVTLRCSPKSGHDTVSWYQQALGQGPQFIFQYYEEEERQRGNFPDRFSGHQFPNYSSELNVNALLLGDSALYLCASSEVPGSYGYTFGSGTRLTVV.

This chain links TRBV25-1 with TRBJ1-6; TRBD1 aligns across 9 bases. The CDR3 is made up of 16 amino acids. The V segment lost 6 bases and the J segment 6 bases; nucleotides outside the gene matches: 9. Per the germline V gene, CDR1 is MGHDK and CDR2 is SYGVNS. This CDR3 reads CASRGAGTGFNSPLHF. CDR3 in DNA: TGTGCCAGCAGGGGTGCCGGGACAGGGTTTAATTCACCCCTCCACTTT.

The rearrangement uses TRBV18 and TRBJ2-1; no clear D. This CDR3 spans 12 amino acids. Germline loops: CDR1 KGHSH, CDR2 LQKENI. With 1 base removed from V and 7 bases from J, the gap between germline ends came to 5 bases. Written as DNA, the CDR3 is TGTGCCAGCTCACCACGGCGGAATGAGCAGTTCTTC. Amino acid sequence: CASSPRRNEQFF.

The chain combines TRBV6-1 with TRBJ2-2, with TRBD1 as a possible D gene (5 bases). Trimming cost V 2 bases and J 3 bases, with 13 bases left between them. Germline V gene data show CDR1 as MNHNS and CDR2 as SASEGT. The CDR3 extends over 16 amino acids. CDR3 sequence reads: CASSEIGQGYTGELFF. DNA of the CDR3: TGTGCCAGCAGTGAAATCGGGCAGGGATACACCGGGGAGCTGTTTTTT.

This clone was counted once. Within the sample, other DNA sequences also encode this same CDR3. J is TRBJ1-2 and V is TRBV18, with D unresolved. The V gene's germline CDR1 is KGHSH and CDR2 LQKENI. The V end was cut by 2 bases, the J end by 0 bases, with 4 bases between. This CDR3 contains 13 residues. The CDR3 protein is CASSPRSNYGYTF. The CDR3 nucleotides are TGTGCCAGCTCACCAAGGTCTAACTATGGCTACACCTTC.

CDR3 sequence reads: CASSYGGGVSYEQYF. CDR3 sequence (DNA): TGTGCCAGCAGTTACGGAGGGGGCGTTTCCTACGAGCAGTACTTC. V is TRBV6-5 and J is TRBJ2-7; a weak D match, TRBD1 (7 bases). The V gene's germline CDR1 is MNHEY and CDR2 SVGAGI. The CDR3 is 15 residues long. V lost 2 bases to trimming and J lost 1 base, with 12 bases between them.

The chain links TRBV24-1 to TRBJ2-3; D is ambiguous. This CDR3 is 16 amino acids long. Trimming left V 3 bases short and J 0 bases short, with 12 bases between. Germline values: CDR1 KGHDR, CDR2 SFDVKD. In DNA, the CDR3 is TGTGCCACCAGTGATCCCCGTCTCTCTAGCACAGATACGCAGTATTTT. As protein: CATSDPRLSSTDTQYF.

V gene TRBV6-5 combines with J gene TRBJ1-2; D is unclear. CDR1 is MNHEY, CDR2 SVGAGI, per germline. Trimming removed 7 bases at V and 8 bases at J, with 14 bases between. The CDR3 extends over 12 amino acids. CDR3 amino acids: CASTTRSQGYTF. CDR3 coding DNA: TGTGCCAGCACCACCCGCAGCCAAGGCTACACCTTC.